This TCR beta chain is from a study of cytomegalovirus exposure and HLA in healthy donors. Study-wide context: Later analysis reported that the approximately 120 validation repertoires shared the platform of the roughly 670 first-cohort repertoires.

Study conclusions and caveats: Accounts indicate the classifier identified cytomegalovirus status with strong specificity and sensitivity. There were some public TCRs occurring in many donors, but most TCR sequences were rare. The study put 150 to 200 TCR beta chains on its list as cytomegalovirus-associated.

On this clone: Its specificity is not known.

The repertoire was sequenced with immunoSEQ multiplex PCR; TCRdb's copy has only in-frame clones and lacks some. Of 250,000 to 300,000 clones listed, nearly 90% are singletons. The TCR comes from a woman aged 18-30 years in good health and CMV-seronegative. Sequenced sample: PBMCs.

CDR3 sequence: CASSLWLTGGVRMNTEAFF. The CDR3 DNA is TGTGCCAGCAGTTTATGGCTAACAGGCGGGGTGAGAATGAACACTGAAGCTTTCTTT. V and J are TRBV28 and TRBJ1-1; perhaps TRBD1 as D (5 bases). Trimming stripped 0 bases from V and 0 bases from J, with 20 bases between. CDR3 length equals 19 residues. Germline V gene data show CDR1 as MDHEN and CDR2 as SYDVKM.